Listed below are T cell receptor beta chains from one sample, sequenced in a study of Ad26.COV2.S vaccination and SARS-CoV-2 variants. Repertoires were generated with immunoSEQ multiplex PCR, while TCRdb's copy carries only in-frame clones and drops some. In the table there are under 550,000 clones, 80% to 95% of which are singletons. Sequenced here: peripheral blood, sampled in a trial of Ad26.COV2.S vaccine versus placebo. The source of these receptors is a person between 18 and 65 years old who received the Ad26.COV2.S COVID-19 vaccine or a placebo. CDR3s include the opening cysteine and the closing phenylalanine or tryptophan. The order of the fields is V gene, J gene, clone size, D gene, CDR3 protein, CDR3 DNA. The D gene is left open where the match is weak. A row's size may be missing; if present it is once, few, many or a size class.

TRBV6-2/TRBV6-3	TRBJ1-2	NA	NA	CASSPGASYGYTF	TGTGCCAGCAGTCCAGGGGCCTCCTATGGCTACACCTTC
TRBV10-3	TRBJ2-3	NA	NA	CAISETLRGTDTQYF	TGTGCCATCAGTGAGACTCTAAGGGGGACAGATACGCAGTATTTT
TRBV7-2	TRBJ2-2	many	NA	CASSRHPSGELFF	TGTGCCAGCAGCCGCCACCCTTCCGGGGAGCTGTTTTTT
TRBV3-1/TRBV3-2	TRBJ1-4	once	NA	CASSQDGAVDEKLFF	TGTGCCAGCAGCCAAGATGGAGCAGTTGATGAAAAACTGTTTTTT
TRBV6-2/TRBV6-3	TRBJ2-3	few	TRBD1	CASSYSGTGDTDTQYF	TGTGCCAGCAGTTACTCCGGGACAGGGGACACAGATACGCAGTATTTT
TRBV28	TRBJ1-2	NA	NA	CASSLMGYGYTF	TGTGCCAGCAGTTTAATGGGATATGGCTACACCTTC
TRBV6-5	TRBJ1-2	NA	NA	CASRRDYGYTF	TGTGCCAGCAGGCGGGATTATGGCTACACCTTC
TRBV4-3	TRBJ1-5	NA	NA	CASSQDRDQPQHF	TGCGCCAGCAGCCAAGATCGGGATCAGCCCCAGCATTTT
TRBV5-6	TRBJ2-1	NA	TRBD2	CASSPGTSDHNEQFF	TGTGCCAGCAGTCCCGGGACTAGCGACCACAATGAGCAGTTCTTC
TRBV2	TRBJ2-7	NA	TRBD1	CASSGEGTGGSSYEQYF	TGTGCCAGCAGTGGAGAGGGGACAGGGGGTTCTTCCTACGAGCAGTACTTC
TRBV5-5	TRBJ1-5	NA	NA	CASSLGVEYQPQHF	TGTGCCAGCAGCTTGGGAGTAGAGTATCAGCCCCAGCATTTT
TRBV21-1	TRBJ1-5	NA	NA	CASSPTGGNQPQHF	TGTGCCAGCAGCCCTACAGGGGGCAATCAGCCCCAGCATTTT
TRBV4-3	TRBJ2-7	NA	NA	CASSQEGRGSYEQYF	TGCGCCAGCAGCCAAGAAGGGAGGGGGTCCTACGAGCAGTACTTC
TRBV5-1	TRBJ2-1	NA	TRBD2	CASSLGLAEYNEQFF	TGCGCCAGCAGCTTAGGGCTAGCGGAATACAATGAGCAGTTCTTC
TRBV6-4	TRBJ1-2	NA	TRBD1	CASSSDRGQGYTF	TGTGCCAGCAGTTCCGACAGGGGGCAAGGCTACACCTTC
TRBV6-5	TRBJ2-7	NA	NA	CASARAILPEQYF	TGTGCCAGCGCCAGGGCGATCCTACCCGAGCAGTACTTC
TRBV4-3	TRBJ1-5	NA	NA	CASSQDNNQPQHF	TGCGCCAGCAGCCAAGACAACAATCAGCCCCAGCATTTT
TRBV7-8	TRBJ2-2	NA	NA	CASSRSKTGELFF	TGTGCCAGCAGCCGTAGTAAGACCGGGGAGCTGTTTTTT
TRBV6-4	TRBJ2-1	NA	TRBD2	CASSDHPSGSIDEQFF	TGTGCCAGCAGTGACCACCCTAGCGGGAGTATCGATGAGCAGTTCTTC
TRBV7-9	TRBJ2-1	once	NA	CASSRRPGLLNNEQFF	TGTGCCAGCAGCCGCCGCCCAGGACTACTCAACAATGAGCAGTTCTTC
TRBV30	TRBJ2-1	NA	TRBD2	CAWSSGGGNEQFF	TGTGCCTGGAGTTCGGGGGGAGGGAATGAGCAGTTCTTC
TRBV28	TRBJ1-1	NA	TRBD1	CASSPIGQAYTEAFF	TGTGCCAGCAGTCCGATCGGACAGGCGTACACTGAAGCTTTCTTT
TRBV28	TRBJ1-2	NA	TRBD1	CASTSPRAGGLYGYTF	TGTGCCAGCACCTCCCCTCGGGCAGGGGGATTGTATGGCTACACCTTC
TRBV3-1/TRBV3-2	TRBJ1-4	NA	NA	CASSPGQNEKLFF	TGTGCCAGCAGTCCGGGACAAAATGAAAAACTGTTTTTT
TRBV7-2	TRBJ2-1	NA	TRBD2	CASSSISGTNYNEQFF	TGTGCCAGCAGCTCCATTAGCGGGACAAACTACAATGAGCAGTTCTTC
TRBV7-2	TRBJ1-1	few	NA	CASSLGQPGGTEAFF	TGTGCCAGCAGCTTAGGCCAGCCGGGAGGGACTGAAGCTTTCTTT
TRBV6-2/TRBV6-3	TRBJ2-3	NA	NA	CASSYSRWTKEADTQYF	TGTGCCAGCAGTTACTCCCGGTGGACAAAGGAGGCGGATACGCAGTATTTT
TRBV6-2/TRBV6-3	TRBJ1-1	NA	NA	CASSTAYRVPRTEAFF	TGTGCCAGCAGTACAGCCTACAGGGTTCCTCGGACTGAAGCTTTCTTT
TRBV29-1	TRBJ1-5	once	TRBD1	CSVSGGGNQPQHF	TGCAGCGTTTCAGGGGGCGGCAATCAGCCCCAGCATTTT
TRBV3-1/TRBV3-2	TRBJ2-7	NA	TRBD2	CASSRTSAYEQYF	TGTGCCAGCTCCCGGACTAGCGCCTACGAGCAGTACTTC
TRBV6-2/TRBV6-3	TRBJ1-5	NA	TRBD1	CASSWTGGQPQHF	TGTGCCAGCAGTTGGACAGGGGGACAGCCCCAGCATTTT
TRBV6-2/TRBV6-3	TRBJ1-6	NA	TRBD1	CASSYLTGRNSPLHF	TGTGCCAGCAGTTACTTGACAGGGAGGAATTCACCCCTCCACTTT
TRBV29-1	TRBJ2-3	NA	NA	CSVEDGGGGTDTQYF	TGCAGCGTTGAAGACGGCGGAGGGGGTACAGATACGCAGTATTTT
TRBV18	TRBJ1-1	NA	NA	CASSPPVIMNTEAFF	TGTGCCAGCTCACCACCCGTCATCATGAACACTGAAGCTTTCTTT
TRBV14	TRBJ2-2	NA	NA	CASSRERNTGELFF	TGTGCCAGCAGCCGGGAGCGCAACACCGGGGAGCTGTTTTTT
TRBV28	TRBJ2-1	NA	TRBD1	CASSLATGVVNEQFF	TGTGCCAGCAGTTTGGCGACAGGGGTAGTGAATGAGCAGTTCTTC
TRBV4-1	TRBJ2-7	NA	NA	CASSAFDSSSSYEQYF	TGCGCCAGCAGCGCTTTCGACAGTTCGAGCTCCTACGAGCAGTACTTC
TRBV24-1	TRBJ2-4	NA	NA	CATSSAGNIAKNIQYF	TGTGCCACCAGTTCGGCAGGAAATATAGCCAAAAACATTCAGTACTTC
TRBV9	TRBJ1-2	NA	NA	CASSTGQGSYGYTF	TGTGCCAGCAGCACGGGCCAGGGGAGCTATGGCTACACCTTC
TRBV24-1	TRBJ2-7	NA	NA	CATSDLHGRSSYEQYF	TGTGCCACCAGTGATTTGCATGGGCGGAGCTCCTACGAGCAGTACTTC
TRBV28	TRBJ1-4	NA	TRBD1	CASSGQGAAAEKLFF	TGTGCCAGCAGTGGACAGGGGGCTGCGGCTGAAAAACTGTTTTTT
TRBV19	TRBJ2-3	NA	NA	CASKVARDTDTQYF	TGTGCCAGTAAAGTAGCGCGGGATACAGATACGCAGTATTTT
TRBV3-1/TRBV3-2	TRBJ2-4	NA	TRBD2	CASSQDVLAGGGNIQYF	TGTGCCAGCAGCCAAGACGTCCTAGCGGGAGGGGGAAACATTCAGTACTTC
TRBV27	TRBJ2-1	once	TRBD2	CASSLLGTSGTNEQFF	TGTGCCAGCAGTTTACTTGGGACTAGCGGGACTAATGAGCAGTTCTTC
TRBV18	TRBJ1-1	NA	NA	CASSPGGGPNTEAFF	TGTGCCAGCTCACCAGGCGGGGGCCCGAACACTGAAGCTTTCTTT
TRBV9	TRBJ2-2	NA	TRBD2	CASSVEPGGPTGELFF	TGTGCCAGCAGCGTAGAACCGGGAGGGCCCACCGGGGAGCTGTTTTTT
TRBV25-1	TRBJ1-3	NA	NA	CASSEERSGNTIYF	TGTGCCAGCAGTGAGGAAAGGTCCGGAAACACCATATATTTT
TRBV2	TRBJ2-7	few	NA	CASRELISSYEQYF	TGTGCCAGCAGGGAACTCATTAGCTCCTACGAGCAGTACTTC
TRBV10-3	TRBJ2-2	NA	NA	CAISEQRSGTGELFF	TGTGCCATCAGTGAGCAGCGTTCGGGCACCGGGGAGCTGTTTTTT
TRBV10-3	TRBJ2-4	NA	NA	CAIKASPAKNIQYF	TGTGCCATCAAAGCCTCCCCAGCCAAAAACATTCAGTACTTC
TRBV5-1	TRBJ2-7	NA	NA	CASSLFRAGASYEQYF	TGCGCCAGCAGCTTGTTCCGGGCAGGGGCTTCCTACGAGCAGTACTTC
TRBV30	TRBJ2-7	NA	TRBD2	CAWRGLAAYEQYF	TGTGCCTGGCGAGGACTAGCGGCCTACGAGCAGTACTTC